Listed here are 17 T cell receptor beta chains from one sample, sequenced in a study of blood T cells in healthy people across ages (dated by TCRdb to between 2015 and 2017). The library came from 5' RACE. Data came from an Illumina HiSeq 2500. A second PCR of about 6 to 11 cycles was performed with a sample-barcoded 5' primer and a J-beta primer mix. The public sequencing data were trimmed at Q25 with fastp and processed into clonotypes with MiXCR by TCRdb, which kept only in-frame beta chains. Rows with a matching CDR3 protein are joined into one entry that keeps the most common DNA and genes. The sample contains 2 million or so distinct CDR3 sequences, roughly 50% of them found a single time. The ten largest account for 2.1% of the sample. The sample was blood. The receptors were gathered from a woman aged 40 to 50 in good health.

The rearrangement links TRBV6-2 or TRBV6-3 to TRBJ1-1, with a possible D match to TRBD1 (5 bases). The CDR3 length is 16 residues. Germline CDR1 is MNHEY and CDR2 is SVGEGT. V was pared by 7 bases and J by 1 base, with 19 bases between. The CDR3 loop is CASNMGVFSPNTEAFF. The CDR3 nucleotides read TGTGCCAGCAATATGGGGGTTTTCTCCCCGAACACTGAAGCTTTCTTT.

This clonotype has a handful of counts. The chain joins TRBV5-1 to TRBJ2-5; D remains unclear. The CDR3 runs 14 residues. V was trimmed by 0 bases and J by 2 bases, leaving 8 bases between them. Germline values: CDR1 SGHRS, CDR2 YFSETQ. The CDR3 reads CASSLERNQETQYF. The CDR3 nucleotides read TGCGCCAGCAGCTTGGAGCGAAATCAAGAGACCCAGTACTTC.

The chain couples TRBV10-3 to TRBJ2-5, with D tentatively TRBD1 or TRBD2 (6 bases each). The V gene lost 9 bases and the J gene lost 2 bases, with 13 bases spanning the gap. Germline CDR1 ENHRY, CDR2 SYGVKD. This CDR3 comprises 13 residues. CDR3 DNA sequence: TGTGCCATTTCAACGGGGGCTCAAGAGACCCAGTACTTC. This translates into CAISTGAQETQYF.

V and J are TRBV12-3 or TRBV12-4 and TRBJ2-4, with D possibly matching TRBD2 (6 bases). With 6 bases removed from V and 5 bases from J, the gap between germline ends came to 11 bases. The CDR3 contains 13 residues. The CDR3 DNA follows: TGTGCCAGCAGGGTGACGGGAGAAAACATTCAGTACTTC. It yields the protein CASRVTGENIQYF.

This clonotype appeared a few times. V gene TRBV28 combines with J gene TRBJ1-4, with D uncertain. CDR1 is MDHEN and CDR2 is SYDVKM in the germline V gene. There are 15 residues in the CDR3. Deletions cut 6 bases from V and 6 bases from J, with 17 bases between. The CDR3 spells CASRTGLGYDEKLFF. The DNA of the CDR3 is TGTGCCAGCAGAACGGGCTTGGGGTATGATGAAAAACTGTTTTTT.

This chain uses TRBV15 with TRBJ2-2; D gene ambiguous. V dropped 0 bases and J dropped 4 bases, with 15 bases sitting between them. The V gene's germline CDR1 is LNHNV and CDR2 YYDKDF (reference sequence). The CDR3 has 17 amino acids. This chain's CDR3 is CATSRDPASAATGELFF. The DNA of the CDR3 is TGTGCCACCAGCAGAGATCCGGCGTCGGCTGCCACCGGGGAGCTGTTTTTT.

The chain couples TRBV15 to TRBJ2-4, with D perhaps matching TRBD1 (6 bases). The CDR3 contains 17 residues. CDR1 and CDR2 (germline): LNHNV, YYDKDF (reference sequence). The V end was cut by 0 bases, the J end by 6 bases, with 18 bases between. CDR3 protein: CATSRDRAGQKGNIQYF. CDR3 DNA: TGTGCCACCAGCAGAGATCGTGCCGGACAGAAAGGAAACATTCAGTACTTC.

This clonotype was seen many times. The CDR3 is CSVEGPSDRGRTDTQYF. CDR3 DNA sequence: TGCAGCGTTGAAGGCCCCTCGGACAGGGGCCGCACAGATACGCAGTATTTT. The rearrangement links TRBV29-1 to TRBJ2-3; 9 nucleotides align to TRBD1. CDR3 length equals 17 residues. Unmatched junction bases numbered 9, after V lost 1 base and J lost 1 base. Germline CDR1 is SQVTM and CDR2 is ANQGSEA.

Only one count was recorded for this clonotype. CDR3 bases: TGCGCCAGCAAAGGCGCGGGGGCTGGGGGCTACACCTTC. Its protein product is CASKGAGAGGYTF. V is TRBV4-3 and J is TRBJ1-2, with D perhaps TRBD1 (6 bases). Trimming stripped 7 bases from V and 8 bases from J, with 17 bases between. The CDR3 runs to 13 residues. Germline lookup yields CDR1 LGHNA and CDR2 YSLEER.

This clonotype has only a few counts. The genes are TRBV7-2 and TRBJ2-1; D remains unclear. With 5 bases removed from V and 2 bases from J, the gap between germline ends came to 10 bases. This CDR3 is built from 14 residues. Germline V gene lookup returns CDR1 SGHTA and CDR2 FQGNSA. The CDR3 sequence: CASSPLGTYNEQFF. In DNA, the CDR3 is TGTGCCAGCAGCCCCCTTGGGACCTACAATGAGCAGTTCTTC.

The chain joins TRBV29-1 to TRBJ1-5, with 10 bases identical to TRBD1. V shed 4 bases, J shed 4 bases, and the junction held 4 bases outside the gene matches. CDR3 length equals 14 residues. Germline V gene sequence: CDR1 SQVTM, CDR2 ANQGSEA. The CDR3 DNA reads TGCAGCGTTGGGGGACAGGGGACAAATCAGCCCCAGCATTTT. Its protein is CSVGGQGTNQPQHF. The variable domain in full, completed from reference TRBV29-1 and TRBJ1-5, reads SAVISQKPSRDICQRGTSLTIQCQVDSQVTMMFWYRQQPGQSLTLIATANQGSEATYESGFVIDKFPISRPNLTFSTLTVSNMSPEDSSIYLCSVGGQGTNQPQHFGDGTRLSIL.

This clonotype came up a few times. The J gene is TRBJ1-6, the V gene TRBV28, with D possibly being TRBD1 (6 bases). Germline CDR1 MDHEN, CDR2 SYDVKM. The V and J ends lost 3 bases and 6 bases respectively, with 9 bases between them. The CDR3 extends over 14 amino acids. The CDR3 here is CASSLWGANSPLHF. The DNA for the CDR3 is TGTGCCAGCAGTTTGTGGGGGGCTAATTCACCCCTCCACTTT.

This chain connects TRBV3-1 to TRBJ1-4; TRBD1 might be the D (5 bases). The CDR3 is 18 residues long. V lost 2 bases, J lost 1 base, and 17 bases lay in between. Per the germline V gene, CDR1 is LGHDT and CDR2 is YNNKEL (reference sequence). The CDR3 reads CASSQYHPRRVTNEKLFF. CDR3 DNA: TGTGCCAGCAGCCAATACCATCCGCGCAGGGTAACTAATGAAAAACTGTTTTTT.

This rearrangement joins TRBV3-1 to TRBJ2-2; no reliable D call. Germline V gene data show CDR1 as LGHDT and CDR2 as YNNKEL (reference sequence). V shed 3 bases and J shed 0 bases, with 11 bases lying between them. The CDR3 has 16 amino acids. As DNA, the CDR3 is TGTGCCAGCAGCCAGAGACTGGCCTCGAACACCGGGGAGCTGTTTTTT. It encodes CASSQRLASNTGELFF. The complete variable domain, with remaining parts taken from reference TRBV3-1 and TRBJ2-2, reads DTAVSQTPKYLVTQMGNDKSIKCEQNLGHDTMYWYKQDSKKFLKIMFSYNNKELIINETVPNRFSPKSPDKAHLNLHINSLELGDSAVYFCASSQRLASNTGELFFGEGSRLTVL.

The genes are TRBV29-1 and TRBJ1-2, with a weak D call TRBD1 (5 bases). Germline assignment: CDR1 SQVTM and CDR2 ANQGSEA. Trimming pared 8 bases from V and 8 bases from J, leaving 15 bases between. This CDR3 is built from 11 residues. The CDR3 spells CSIGQGEGYTF. The CDR3 DNA reads TGCAGCATTGGCCAAGGGGAAGGCTACACCTTC.

The rearrangement uses TRBV28 and TRBJ1-2, with unresolved D. Trimming removed 3 bases at V and 8 bases at J, with 13 bases between. This CDR3 is built from 13 residues. Germline values: CDR1 MDHEN, CDR2 SYDVKM. The CDR3 DNA reads TGTGCCAGCAGTTTCTACCAGGCGGGCGGCTACACCTTC. This gives the protein CASSFYQAGGYTF.

The chain joins TRBV6-5 to TRBJ1-2; a weak D match, TRBD1 (6 bases). CDR1 and CDR2 (germline): MNHEY, SVGAGI. V was trimmed by 2 bases and J by 8 bases, leaving 9 bases between them. The CDR3 sequence is 12 residues long. CDR3 in DNA: TGTGCCAGCAGTTACCCAGGGACAGGCTACACCTTC. Encoded protein: CASSYPGTGYTF.